Following are 9 T cell receptor beta chains from one sample sequenced in a study of blood T cell repertoires in COVID-19. Profiled with immunoSEQ multiplex PCR; TCRdb holds only in-frame clones, not every one. The sample shows 280,000 or so clones, 89% of them seen only once. The sample taken for sequencing was peripheral blood. The receptors were sampled from a woman between 55 and 75 years old with acute or convalescent COVID-19.

V is TRBV6-5 and J is TRBJ2-2; possible D gene TRBD2, 5 bases. The CDR3 covers 12 residues. Between the trimmed V and J ends, which lost 8 bases and 6 bases, there was a span of 10 bases. Looked up from germline, CDR1 is MNHEY and CDR2 is SVGAGI. CDR3: CASGGPAGELFF. The CDR3 nucleotides are TGTGCCAGCGGAGGCCCCGCCGGGGAGCTGTTTTTT.

V usage is TRBV30 and J usage is TRBJ2-1; unclear D gene. The V end was cut by 3 bases, the J end by 6 bases, with 12 bases between. The CDR3 totals 13 residues. Germline V gene lookup returns CDR1 GTSNPN and CDR2 SVGIG (reference sequence). The CDR3 region has the DNA TGTGCCTGGAGGTCCCTAGGTCGCAATGAGCAGTTCTTC. This gives the protein CAWRSLGRNEQFF.

The chain couples TRBV7-2 to TRBJ1-2; 8 nucleotides match TRBD1. Losses at the gene ends were 5 bases for V and 3 bases for J; bases not matched to a gene: 5. The germline V gene encodes CDR1 SGHTA and CDR2 FQGNSA. The CDR3 is 14 amino acids. DNA for the CDR3: TGTGCCAGCAGCAACCAGGGGGCTGACTATGGCTACACCTTC. Translated: CASSNQGADYGYTF.

This clone was observed a single time. The rearrangement joins TRBV2 to TRBJ2-7; a weak D match, TRBD2 (5 bases). CDR1 is SNHLY and CDR2 is FYNNEI in the germline V gene. The CDR3 contains 13 residues. The germline V and J ends were trimmed by 4 bases and 7 bases, with 14 bases remaining between them. For the CDR3, the DNA is TGTGCCAGCAGTGCGGACTTATCCCTGGAGCAGTACTTC. This encodes CASSADLSLEQYF.

This chain joins TRBV2 and TRBJ2-5; D is unresolved. The CDR3 length is 11 residues. With 7 bases removed from V and 4 bases from J, the gap between germline ends came to 7 bases. Germline V CDR1 and CDR2: SNHLY, FYNNEI. The CDR3 DNA is TGTGCCAGCACCTATGGAGAGACCCAGTACTTC. It is translated as CASTYGETQYF.

The chain carries TRBV24-1 and TRBJ1-4; D may be TRBD1 (6 bases). The V end was cut by 5 bases, the J end by 8 bases, with 8 bases between. This CDR3 spans 12 amino acids. Germline loops: CDR1 KGHDR, CDR2 SFDVKD. CDR3 loop: CATSATGEKLFF. CDR3 nucleotides: TGTGCCACCAGTGCTACAGGGGAAAAACTGTTTTTT.

Only one count was recorded for this clone. V and J are TRBV5-1 and TRBJ2-3; D gene uncertain. Germline V gene data show CDR1 as SGHRS and CDR2 as YFSETQ. Trimming removed 5 bases at V and 6 bases at J, with 13 bases between. CDR3 length equals 13 residues. CDR3 DNA: TGCGCCAGCAGGGAAGGTACGGAGGATACGCAGTATTTT. Translation gives CASREGTEDTQYF.

This clone was picked up a small number of times. The rearrangement joins TRBV18 to TRBJ1-6; 9 bases line up with TRBD1. Unmatched junction bases numbered 14, after V lost 6 bases and J lost 11 bases. The germline V gene encodes CDR1 KGHSH and CDR2 LQKENI. This CDR3 is 16 amino acids long. In DNA form, the CDR3 reads TGTGCCAGCTCGCCAACGGGACAGGGCCCGCTTACACCCCTCCACTTT. Encoded protein: CASSPTGQGPLTPLHF.

The chain joins TRBV19 to TRBJ1-5, with D perhaps TRBD1 (6 bases). CDR3 length: 15 amino acids. Germline V lookup: CDR1 LNHDA, CDR2 SQIVND (reference sequence). Trimming removed 5 bases from V and 7 bases from J, with 18 bases in between. CDR3 sequence reads: CASSSWEGVGQPQHF. The CDR3, as DNA: TGTGCCAGTAGTTCCTGGGAGGGGGTTGGGCAGCCCCAGCATTTT. Supplemented by reference TRBV19 and TRBJ1-5, the full variable domain reads DGGITQSPKYLFRKEGQNVTLSCEQNLNHDAMYWYRQDPGQGLRLIYYSQIVNDFQKGDIAEGYSVSREKKESFPLTVTSAQKNPTAFYLCASSSWEGVGQPQHFGDGTRLSIL.